What follows is one TCR beta chain and its context. The data are from a study of shared clonotypes between healthy human individuals. Across several immunoSEQ plates, the genomic DNA of each subset was split evenly. Only in-frame clones appear in the TCRdb table, and some are missing; sequencing was by immunoSEQ multiplex PCR. The sample yields roughly 2 million clones, around 95% seen once. Every donor was a Caucasian adult from Nashville, Tennessee. The TCR was taken from a man younger than 35 in good health. What was sequenced was naive CD4+ T cells sorted from blood. Documented subset: CD45RA+ positively selected.

The CDR3: CAWTSGRKNIQYF. Written as DNA, the CDR3 is TGTGCCTGGACTAGCGGGAGGAAAAACATTCAGTACTTC. The chain is built from TRBV30 and TRBJ2-4; TRBD2 aligns across 11 bases. CDR3 size: 13 residues. Germline CDR1 and CDR2: GTSNPN and SVGIG (reference sequence). V trimming: 4 bases; J trimming: 4 bases; junction bases outside the gene matches: 0.